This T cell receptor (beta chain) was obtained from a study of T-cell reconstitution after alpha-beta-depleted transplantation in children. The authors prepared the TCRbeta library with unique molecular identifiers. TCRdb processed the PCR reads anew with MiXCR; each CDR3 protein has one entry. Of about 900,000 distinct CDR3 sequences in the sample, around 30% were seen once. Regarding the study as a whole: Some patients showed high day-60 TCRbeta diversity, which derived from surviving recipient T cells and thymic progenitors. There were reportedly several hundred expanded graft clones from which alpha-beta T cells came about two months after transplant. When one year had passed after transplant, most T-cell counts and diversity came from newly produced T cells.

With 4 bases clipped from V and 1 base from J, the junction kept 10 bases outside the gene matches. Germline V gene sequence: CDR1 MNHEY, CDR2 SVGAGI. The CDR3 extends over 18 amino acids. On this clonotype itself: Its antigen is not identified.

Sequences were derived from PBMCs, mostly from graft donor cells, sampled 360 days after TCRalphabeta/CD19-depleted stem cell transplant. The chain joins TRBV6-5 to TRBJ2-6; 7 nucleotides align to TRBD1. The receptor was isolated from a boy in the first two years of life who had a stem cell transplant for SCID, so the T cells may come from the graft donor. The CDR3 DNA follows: TGTGCCAGCAGTTCCCGACAGGGAGAGTTATCTGGGGCCAACGTCCTGACTTTC. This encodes CASSSRQGELSGANVLTF.